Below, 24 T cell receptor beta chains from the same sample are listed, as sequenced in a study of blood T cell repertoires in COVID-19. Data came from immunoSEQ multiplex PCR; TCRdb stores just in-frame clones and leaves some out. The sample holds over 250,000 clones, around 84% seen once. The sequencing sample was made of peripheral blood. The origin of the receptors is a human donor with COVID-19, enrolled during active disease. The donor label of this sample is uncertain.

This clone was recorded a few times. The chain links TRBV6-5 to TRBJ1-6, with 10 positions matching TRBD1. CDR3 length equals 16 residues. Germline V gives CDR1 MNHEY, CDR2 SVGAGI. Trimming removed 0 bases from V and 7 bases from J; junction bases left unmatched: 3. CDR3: CASSYSGDRGNSPLHF. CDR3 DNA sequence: TGTGCCAGCAGTTACTCGGGGGACAGGGGAAATTCACCCCTCCACTTT.

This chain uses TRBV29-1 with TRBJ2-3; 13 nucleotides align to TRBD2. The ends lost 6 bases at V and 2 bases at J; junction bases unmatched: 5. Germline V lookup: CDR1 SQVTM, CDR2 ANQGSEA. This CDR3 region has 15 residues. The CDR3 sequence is CSVAGLAGFTDTQYF. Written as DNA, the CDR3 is TGCAGCGTGGCGGGACTAGCGGGGTTCACAGATACGCAGTATTTT.

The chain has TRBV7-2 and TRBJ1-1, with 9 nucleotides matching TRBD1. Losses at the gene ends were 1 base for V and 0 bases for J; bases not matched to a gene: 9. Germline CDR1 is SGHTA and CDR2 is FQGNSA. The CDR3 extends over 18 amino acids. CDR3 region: CASSLGAGTGFMNTEAFF. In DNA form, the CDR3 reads TGTGCCAGCAGCTTAGGGGCTGGGACAGGGTTTATGAACACTGAAGCTTTCTTT.

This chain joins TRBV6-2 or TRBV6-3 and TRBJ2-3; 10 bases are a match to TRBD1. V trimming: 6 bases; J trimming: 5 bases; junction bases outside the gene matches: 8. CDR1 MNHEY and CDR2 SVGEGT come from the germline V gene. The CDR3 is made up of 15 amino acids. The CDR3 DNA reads TGTGCCAGCAGCAACGGACAGGGGGACCTAGATACGCAGTATTTT. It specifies CASSNGQGDLDTQYF.

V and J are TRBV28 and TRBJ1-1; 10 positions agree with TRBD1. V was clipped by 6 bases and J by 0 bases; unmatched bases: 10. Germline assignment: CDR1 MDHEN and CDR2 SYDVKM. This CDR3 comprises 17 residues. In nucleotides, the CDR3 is TGTGCCAGCAGCCTGGCCGGGACAGGGGCCATGAACACTGAAGCTTTCTTT. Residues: CASSLAGTGAMNTEAFF.

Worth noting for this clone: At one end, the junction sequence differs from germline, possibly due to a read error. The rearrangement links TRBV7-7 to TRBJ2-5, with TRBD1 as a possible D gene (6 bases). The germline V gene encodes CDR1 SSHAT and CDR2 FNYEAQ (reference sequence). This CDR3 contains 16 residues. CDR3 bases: TGTGCTAGCAGCTCCTTAGGACCAGGGGTTCAAGAGACCCAGTACTTC. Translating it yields CASSSLGPGVQETQYF.

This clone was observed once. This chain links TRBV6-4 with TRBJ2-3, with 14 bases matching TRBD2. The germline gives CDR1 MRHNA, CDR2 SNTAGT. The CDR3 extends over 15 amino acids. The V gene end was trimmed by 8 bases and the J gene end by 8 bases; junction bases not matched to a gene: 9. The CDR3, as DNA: TGTGCCAGCGGGACGGGACTAGCGGGAGAGGGTACGCAGTATTTT. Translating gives CASGTGLAGEGTQYF.

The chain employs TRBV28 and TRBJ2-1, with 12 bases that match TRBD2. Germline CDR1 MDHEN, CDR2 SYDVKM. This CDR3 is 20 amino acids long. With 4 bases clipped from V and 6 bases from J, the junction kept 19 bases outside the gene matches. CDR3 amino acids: CASSSADGGLAGGLFNEQFF. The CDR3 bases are TGTGCCAGCAGTTCGGCAGATGGTGGTCTAGCGGGAGGGCTTTTCAATGAGCAGTTCTTC.

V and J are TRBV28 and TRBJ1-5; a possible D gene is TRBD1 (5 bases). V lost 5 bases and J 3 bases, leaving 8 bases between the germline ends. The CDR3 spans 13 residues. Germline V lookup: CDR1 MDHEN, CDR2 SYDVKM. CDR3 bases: TGTGCCAGCAGTGGAGGGGACAATCAGCCCCAGCATTTT. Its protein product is CASSGGDNQPQHF.

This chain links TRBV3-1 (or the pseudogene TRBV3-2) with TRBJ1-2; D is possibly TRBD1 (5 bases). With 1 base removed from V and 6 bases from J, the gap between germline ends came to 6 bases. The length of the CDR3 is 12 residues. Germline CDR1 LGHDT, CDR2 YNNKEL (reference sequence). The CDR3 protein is CASSQARDGYTF. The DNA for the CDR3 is TGTGCCAGCAGCCAAGCCAGGGATGGCTACACCTTC.

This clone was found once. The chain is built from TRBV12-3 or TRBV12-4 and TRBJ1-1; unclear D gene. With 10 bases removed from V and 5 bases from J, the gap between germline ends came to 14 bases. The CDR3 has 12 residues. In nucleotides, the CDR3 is TGTGCCACCCGACTTATCGGGACTGAAGCTTTCTTT. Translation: CATRLIGTEAFF.

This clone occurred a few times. CDR3 sequence: CASSDSASNQPQHF. The CDR3, as DNA: TGTGCCAGCTCCGACTCCGCCAGCAATCAGCCCCAGCATTTT. The rearrangement uses TRBV6-5 and TRBJ1-5; D not resolved. Germline CDR1 MNHEY, CDR2 SVGAGI. The V end lost 8 bases, the J end lost 1 base, and 12 bases lay between the germline ends. The CDR3 is 14 amino acids.

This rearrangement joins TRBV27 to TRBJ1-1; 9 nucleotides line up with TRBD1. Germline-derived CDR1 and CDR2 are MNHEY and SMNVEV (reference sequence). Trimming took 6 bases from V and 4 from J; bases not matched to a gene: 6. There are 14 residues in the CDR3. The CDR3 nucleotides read TGTGCCAGCAGAGCGGACAGGGGCCTCACTGAAGCTTTCTTT. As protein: CASRADRGLTEAFF.

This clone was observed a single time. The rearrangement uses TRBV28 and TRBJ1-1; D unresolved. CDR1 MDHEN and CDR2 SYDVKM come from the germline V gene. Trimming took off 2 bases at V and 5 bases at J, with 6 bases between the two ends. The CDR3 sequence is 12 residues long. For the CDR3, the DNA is TGTGCCAGCAGTTTAGAGGGAACTGAAGCTTTCTTT. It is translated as CASSLEGTEAFF.

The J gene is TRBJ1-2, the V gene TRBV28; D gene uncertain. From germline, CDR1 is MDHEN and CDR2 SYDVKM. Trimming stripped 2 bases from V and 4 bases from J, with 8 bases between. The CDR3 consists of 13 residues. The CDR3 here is CASSLQQIYGYTF. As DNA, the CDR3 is TGTGCCAGCAGTTTACAACAGATCTATGGCTACACCTTC.

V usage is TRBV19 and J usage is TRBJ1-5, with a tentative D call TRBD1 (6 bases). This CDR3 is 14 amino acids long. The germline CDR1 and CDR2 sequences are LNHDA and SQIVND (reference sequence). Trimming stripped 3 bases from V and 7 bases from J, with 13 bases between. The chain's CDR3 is CASSISGGGQPQHF. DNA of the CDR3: TGTGCCAGTAGTATCTCTGGGGGCGGACAGCCCCAGCATTTT.

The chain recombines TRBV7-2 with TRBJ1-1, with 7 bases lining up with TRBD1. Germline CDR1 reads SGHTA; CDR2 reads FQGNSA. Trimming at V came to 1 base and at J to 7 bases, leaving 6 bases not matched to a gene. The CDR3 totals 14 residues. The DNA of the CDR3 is TGTGCCAGCAGCTTAGACTGGCAGGGGGGTGAAGCTTTCTTT. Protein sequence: CASSLDWQGGEAFF.

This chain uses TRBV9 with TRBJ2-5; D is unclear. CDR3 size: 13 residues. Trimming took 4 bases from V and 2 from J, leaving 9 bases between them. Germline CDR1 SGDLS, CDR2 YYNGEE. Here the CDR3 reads CASSFDSQETQYF. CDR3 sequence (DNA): TGTGCCAGCAGCTTCGACTCTCAAGAGACCCAGTACTTC.

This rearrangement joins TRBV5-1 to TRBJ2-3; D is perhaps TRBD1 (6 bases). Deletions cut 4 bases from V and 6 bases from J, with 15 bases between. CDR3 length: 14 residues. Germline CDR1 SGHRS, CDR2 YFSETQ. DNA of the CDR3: TGCGCCAGCAGCGGGGGCGGTAGGTTGGATACGCAGTATTTT. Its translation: CASSGGGRLDTQYF.

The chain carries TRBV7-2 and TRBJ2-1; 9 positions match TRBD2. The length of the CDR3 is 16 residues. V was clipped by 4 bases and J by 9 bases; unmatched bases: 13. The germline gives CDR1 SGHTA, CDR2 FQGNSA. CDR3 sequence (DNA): TGTGCCAGCAGCTCCAGTGGCCTAGCGGGACAAGTTGAGCAGTTCTTC. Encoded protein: CASSSSGLAGQVEQFF. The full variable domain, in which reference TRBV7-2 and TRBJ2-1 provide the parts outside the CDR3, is GAGVSQSPSNKVTEKGKDVELRCDPISGHTALYWYRQSLGQGLEFLIYFQGNSAPDKSGLPSDRFSAERTGGSVSTLTIQRTQQEDSAVYLCASSSSGLAGQVEQFFGPGTRLTVL.

DNA for the CDR3: TGTGCCAGCAGCTTGGGACTAGCGGGAGGGATAGGTGAGCAGTTCTTC. This gives the protein CASSLGLAGGIGEQFF. The rearrangement links TRBV11-3 to TRBJ2-1; the match to TRBD2 covers 16 bases. This CDR3 region has 16 residues. Germline lookup yields CDR1 SGHNT and CDR2 YENEEA. J gave up 9 bases and V 3 bases, and 5 bases lay outside the gene matches.

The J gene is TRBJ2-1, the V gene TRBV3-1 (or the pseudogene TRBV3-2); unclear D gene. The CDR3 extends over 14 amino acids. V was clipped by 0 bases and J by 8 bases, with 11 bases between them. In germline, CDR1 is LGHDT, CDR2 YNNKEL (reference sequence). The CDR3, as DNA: TGTGCCAGCAGCCAAGATCTCGGGTCTGATGAGCAGTTCTTC. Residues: CASSQDLGSDEQFF.

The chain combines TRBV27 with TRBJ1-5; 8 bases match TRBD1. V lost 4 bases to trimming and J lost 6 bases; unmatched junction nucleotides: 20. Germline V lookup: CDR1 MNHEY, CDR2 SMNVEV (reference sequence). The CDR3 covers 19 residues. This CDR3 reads CASSSGTGGRRVAGQPQHF. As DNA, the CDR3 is TGTGCCAGCAGTTCTGGGACAGGAGGCCGACGGGTTGCGGGTCAGCCCCAGCATTTT.

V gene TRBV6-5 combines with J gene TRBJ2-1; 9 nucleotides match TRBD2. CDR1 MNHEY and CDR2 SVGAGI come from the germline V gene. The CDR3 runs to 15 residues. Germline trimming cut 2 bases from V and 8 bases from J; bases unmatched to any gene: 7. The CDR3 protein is CASSYRLAGYDEQFF. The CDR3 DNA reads TGTGCCAGCAGTTACCGCCTAGCGGGGTACGATGAGCAGTTCTTC.